This T cell receptor (beta chain) is drawn from a study of blood T cell repertoires in COVID-19 (dated by TCRdb to the early 2020s). Background for the entire study: Collaborator samples came from the United States, Italy and Spain and covered acute and convalescent phases of COVID-19. Where available, HLA class I and class II types were taken from metadata supplied by the sample provider and were not determined by assay-based typing. The repertoires were released in a freely available public database meant as a resource for research on the immune response to SARS-CoV-2. Deeply sampled blood TCRbeta repertoires from subjects exposed to, actively infected with, or recovered from COVID-19 were included in the dataset. The material from the prospective study consisted of cDNA or gDNA derived from T cells, B-cell-depleted T cells, or PBMCs. The samples were drawn from the first 160 participants of the ongoing ImmuneRACE study and from 1,254 subjects provided by 6 global collaborators. Sample metadata almost always included a de-identified subject ID, COVID-19 status, age in years and sex. What the authors observed across the whole study: How much clinical and demographic metadata was included differed by source and by participant, and the metadata was provided uncurated.

Each collaborating institution followed its own protocols to collect whole blood in K2EDTA tubes. For TCRbeta analysis, collaborators shipped samples in one of three forms: frozen whole blood, isolated PBMCs, or DNA extracted from either of those sample types. The immunoSEQ Assay, a bias-controlled multiplex PCR, was used to amplify TCRbeta CDR3 regions from genomic DNA. The authors' pipeline ran thus. The number of nucleated cells in each sample was estimated by amplification of reference gene primers within the assay. To quantify the absolute abundance of each unique TCRbeta CDR3 rearrangement, sequence reads were collapsed and filtered. Productive Simpson clonality was computed per sample as the square root of Simpson's diversity index over productive rearrangements. Not all clones reach the TCRdb copy of this immuneACCESS table, which keeps in-frame sequences only. Checked studies attribute under half of the gap to unresolved V genes and leave the rest unexplained. That table is the source of V, J and clone size, and D and trimming were worked out from the DNA. This sample comprises 25,000 to 35,000 clones, 83% of them detected only once. 25% of the sample goes to the ten largest clones.

Worth noting for this clone: Which antigen it targets is not known. Base quality data are lacking; no much larger clone is found one base away.

This receptor was taken from a man aged 70-80 years with active COVID-19. Sequencing input: peripheral blood.

The CDR3 reads as follows: CASSLVRQETQYF. The DNA is TGTGCCAGCAGCCTCGTTAGACAAGAGACCCAGTACTTC. The chain joins TRBV6-2 or TRBV6-3 to TRBJ2-5, with no confident D gene call. CDR1 and CDR2, looked up from the germline V gene, are MNHEY and SVGEGT. The V end loses 6 bases and the J end loses 2 bases, and a stretch of 10 bases separates them. The CDR3 measures 13 amino acids from cysteine to phenylalanine. Just CDR3 DNA is preserved here, 39 bases in frame from base 1.